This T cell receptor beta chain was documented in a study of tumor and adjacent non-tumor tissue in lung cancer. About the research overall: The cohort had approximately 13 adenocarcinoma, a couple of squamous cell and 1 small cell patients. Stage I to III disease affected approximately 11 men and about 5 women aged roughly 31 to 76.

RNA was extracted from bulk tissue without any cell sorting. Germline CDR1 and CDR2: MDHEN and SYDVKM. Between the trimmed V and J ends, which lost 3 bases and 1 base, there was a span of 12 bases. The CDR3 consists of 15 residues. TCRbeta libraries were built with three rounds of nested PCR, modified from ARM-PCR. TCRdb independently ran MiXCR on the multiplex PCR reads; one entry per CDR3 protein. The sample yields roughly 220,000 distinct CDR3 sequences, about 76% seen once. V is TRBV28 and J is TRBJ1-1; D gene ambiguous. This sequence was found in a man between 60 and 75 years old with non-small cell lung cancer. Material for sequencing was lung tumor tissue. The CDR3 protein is CASSFLSGANTEAFF. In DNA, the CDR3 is TGTGCCAGCAGTTTTCTCTCAGGAGCGAACACTGAAGCTTTCTTT.